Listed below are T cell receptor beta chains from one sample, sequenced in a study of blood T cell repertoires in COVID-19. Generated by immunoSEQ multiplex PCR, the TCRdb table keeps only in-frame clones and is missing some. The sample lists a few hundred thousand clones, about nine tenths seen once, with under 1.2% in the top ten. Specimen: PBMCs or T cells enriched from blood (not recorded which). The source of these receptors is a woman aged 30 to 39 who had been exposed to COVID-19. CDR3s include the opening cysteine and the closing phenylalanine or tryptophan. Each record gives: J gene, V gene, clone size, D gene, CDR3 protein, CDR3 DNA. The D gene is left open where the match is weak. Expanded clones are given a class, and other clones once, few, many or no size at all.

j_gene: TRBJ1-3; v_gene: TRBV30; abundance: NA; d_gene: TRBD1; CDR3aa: CAWSPFGQGGNTIYF; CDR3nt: TGTGCCTGGAGTCCCTTTGGACAGGGGGGAAACACCATATATTTT
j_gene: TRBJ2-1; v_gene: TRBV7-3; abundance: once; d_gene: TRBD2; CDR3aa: CASSLIPGPGLADYNEQFF; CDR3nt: TGTGCCAGCAGCTTAATACCGGGGCCGGGACTAGCGGACTACAATGAGCAGTTCTTC
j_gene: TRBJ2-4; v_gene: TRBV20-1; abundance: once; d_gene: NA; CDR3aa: CSASKPGSQKNIQYF; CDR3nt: TGCAGTGCTAGTAAGCCGGGGTCACAAAAAAACATTCAGTACTTC
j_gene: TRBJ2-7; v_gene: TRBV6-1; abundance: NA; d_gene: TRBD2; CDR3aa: CASSESGGVKQYF; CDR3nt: TGTGCCAGCAGTGAGTCCGGGGGGGTTAAGCAGTACTTC
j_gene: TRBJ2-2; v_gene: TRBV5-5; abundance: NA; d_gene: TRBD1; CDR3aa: CASSAGTANTGELFF; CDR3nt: TGTGCCAGCAGCGCCGGGACAGCGAACACCGGGGAGCTGTTTTTT
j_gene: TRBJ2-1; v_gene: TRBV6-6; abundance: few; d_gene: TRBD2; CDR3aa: CASSWLRGSDEQFF; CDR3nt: TGTGCCAGCAGTTGGTTGCGCGGGAGTGATGAGCAGTTCTTC
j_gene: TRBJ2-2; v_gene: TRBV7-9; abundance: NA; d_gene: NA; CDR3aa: CASRTNTGELFF; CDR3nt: TGTGCCAGCAGGACAAACACCGGGGAGCTGTTTTTT
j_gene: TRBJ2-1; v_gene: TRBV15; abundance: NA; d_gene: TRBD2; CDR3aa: CATSPSSGRASEQFF; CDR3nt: TGTGCCACCAGTCCCTCTAGCGGGAGGGCCTCTGAGCAGTTCTTC
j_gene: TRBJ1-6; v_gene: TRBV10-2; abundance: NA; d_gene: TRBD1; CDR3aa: CASRVPGTGPNGGSPLHF; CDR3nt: TGCGCCAGCAGGGTCCCCGGGACAGGGCCTAATGGGGGTTCACCCCTCCACTTT
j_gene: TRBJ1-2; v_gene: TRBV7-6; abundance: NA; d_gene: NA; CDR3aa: CASSLVRGRSNYGYTF; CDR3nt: TGTGCCAGCAGCTTAGTGCGGGGCCGGTCTAACTATGGCTACACCTTC
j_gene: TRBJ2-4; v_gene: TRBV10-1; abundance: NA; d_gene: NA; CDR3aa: CASSDHGGAKNIQYF; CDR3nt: TGCGCCAGCAGTGATCACGGGGGAGCCAAAAACATTCAGTACTTC
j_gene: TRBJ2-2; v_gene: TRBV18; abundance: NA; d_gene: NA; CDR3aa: CASSTTGTGELFF; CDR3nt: TGTGCCAGCTCAACAACAGGGACCGGGGAGCTGTTTTTT
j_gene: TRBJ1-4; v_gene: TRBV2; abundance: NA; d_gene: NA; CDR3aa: CASTPRMVEEKLFF; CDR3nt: TGTGCCAGCACTCCCCGGATGGTGGAGGAAAAACTGTTTTTT
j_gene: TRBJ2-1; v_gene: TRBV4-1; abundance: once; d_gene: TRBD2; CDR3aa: CASRQGGGLAVDNEQFF; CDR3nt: TGCGCCAGCAGGCAAGGGGGTGGACTAGCGGTAGACAATGAGCAGTTCTTC
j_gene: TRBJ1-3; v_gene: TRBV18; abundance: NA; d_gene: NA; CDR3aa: CASSPGSSSGNTIYF; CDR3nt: TGTGCCAGCTCCCCCGGGAGCAGCTCTGGAAACACCATATATTTT
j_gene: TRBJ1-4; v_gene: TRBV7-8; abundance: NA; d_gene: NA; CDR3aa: CASGSREKLFF; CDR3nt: TGTGCCAGCGGCTCCAGGGAAAAACTGTTTTTT
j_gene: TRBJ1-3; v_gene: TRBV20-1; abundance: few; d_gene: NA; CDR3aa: CSASRDSGNTIYF; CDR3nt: TGCAGTGCTAGTCGGGACTCCGGAAACACCATATATTTT